This T cell receptor (beta chain) was sequenced in a study of T cell responses to AZD1222 COVID-19 vaccine. The study, taken as a whole, reports: Regions left unmutated in variants are reportedly the target of nearly half of spike-specific TCRs. Donors in the cohort were predominantly white British and more often female, and clonal diversity was possibly underestimated. At study baseline, merely five or six AZD1222 recipients were seropositive. There were repertoire samples only from the period after the peak T cell response.

The ends were cut back, 0 bases at V and 6 bases at J, with 8 bases in the middle. CDR1 MNHEY and CDR2 SVGAGI come from the germline V gene. CDR3 length: 13 amino acids. Assay used: immunoSEQ multiplex PCR; TCRdb lists only in-frame clones, some missing. Of some 150,000 clones in the sample, over 85% were seen once. Concerning this clone itself: Antigen: not known.

The V gene is TRBV6-5, the J gene TRBJ1-2; no reliable D call. Material: peripheral blood, obtained on day 0 of MenACWY control vaccination. This receptor was identified in an adult in good health. The CDR3 DNA reads TGTGCCAGCAGTTACTCAGGGTTCGATGGCTACACCTTC. Translation gives CASSYSGFDGYTF.